These 9 T cell receptor beta chains were all obtained from the same sample, sequenced in a study of early T cells in non-severe SARS-CoV-2 infection. TCRdb re-derived calls from the 5' RACE reads in MiXCR, one entry per CDR3 protein. The sample includes 43,000 or so distinct CDR3 sequences, more than 6.5% of them seen just once. Sequences were obtained from whole blood. Receptors originate from an adult who was a healthcare worker with PCR-confirmed SARS-CoV-2 infection or an uninfected control (not recorded which).

The CDR3, as DNA: TGTGCCAGCAGTTTAAGTGGTCGTAATGAAAAACTGTTTTTT. It encodes CASSLSGRNEKLFF. This rearrangement joins TRBV27 to TRBJ1-4; D is uncertain. This CDR3 comprises 14 residues. Germline loops: CDR1 MNHEY, CDR2 SMNVEV (reference sequence). Trimming left V 2 bases short and J 4 bases short, with 8 bases between.

This clonotype appeared many times. V gene TRBV30 combines with J gene TRBJ1-1; the D gene is possibly TRBD1 (6 bases). Germline CDR1 is GTSNPN and CDR2 is SVGIG (reference sequence). The V and J ends lost 6 bases and 6 bases respectively, with 20 bases between them. CDR3 size: 14 residues. Written as DNA, the CDR3 is TGTGCCTGTCAAATCAAGAGGGGGGCTCCTGAAGCTTTCTTT. Translated, it gives CACQIKRGAPEAFF.

This clonotype was observed many times. This chain uses TRBV20-1 with TRBJ1-5, with no clear D. Trimming shortened V by 6 bases and J by 0 bases, and 21 bases separated the two germline ends. Germline-derived CDR1 and CDR2 are DFQATT and SNEGSKA (reference sequence). The CDR3 extends over 17 amino acids. CDR3: CSATMPAGPYSNQPQHF. CDR3 nucleotides: TGCAGTGCCACGATGCCCGCCGGCCCATATAGCAATCAGCCCCAGCATTTT.

V and J are TRBV12-3 or TRBV12-4 and TRBJ2-1; D may be TRBD1 (5 bases). The CDR3 loop spans 12 amino acids. V was trimmed by 8 bases and J by 6 bases, leaving 11 bases between them. This CDR3 reads CASGQGPNEQFF. As DNA, the CDR3 is TGTGCCAGCGGTCAGGGTCCCAATGAGCAGTTCTTC.

This clonotype turned up a few times. V usage is TRBV4-3 and J usage is TRBJ2-3, with D unresolved. The CDR3 runs to 16 residues. V lost 4 bases to trimming and J lost 4 bases, with 18 bases between them. CDR1 LGHNA and CDR2 YSLEER come from the germline V gene. CDR3 protein: CASSLTGFEVADTQYF. As DNA, the CDR3 is TGCGCCAGCAGCCTGACCGGGTTCGAAGTGGCAGATACGCAGTATTTT.

This clonotype was recorded a few times. The V and J genes are TRBV28 and TRBJ2-7; tentatively, D is TRBD2 (6 bases). Germline V gives CDR1 MDHEN, CDR2 SYDVKM. The germline V and J ends were trimmed by 5 bases and 3 bases, with 20 bases remaining between them. This CDR3 comprises 16 residues. CDR3 in DNA: TGTGCCAGCAGTCCGAGCGTAGGTTGGGAGGACTACGAGCAGTACTTC. Translating it yields CASSPSVGWEDYEQYF.

The chain combines TRBV9 with TRBJ1-2; 7 nucleotides agree with TRBD1. This CDR3 comprises 14 residues. CDR1 and CDR2 (germline): SGDLS, YYNGEE. J gave up 2 bases and V 6 bases, and 7 bases lay outside the gene matches. The CDR3 nucleotides are TGTGCCAGCACATACGGGACAGACAACTATGGCTACACCTTC. It codes for CASTYGTDNYGYTF.

This clonotype has just a few counts. The J gene is TRBJ2-3, the V gene TRBV10-3; tentative D call: TRBD2 (5 bases). The CDR3 is made up of 15 amino acids. Germline CDR1 is ENHRY and CDR2 is SYGVKD. V lost 2 bases and J 7 bases, leaving 16 bases between the germline ends. The CDR3 coding sequence is TGTGCCATCAGTGAGACCTTACTAGGTCTGCATACGCAGTATTTT. Its protein is CAISETLLGLHTQYF.

This clonotype was seen many times. The rearrangement links TRBV3-1 to TRBJ1-6; 7 bases align to TRBD1. V lost 3 bases to trimming and J lost 8 bases; unmatched junction nucleotides: 4. This CDR3 has 14 residues. CDR1 and CDR2 from the germline V gene are LGHDT and YNNKEL (reference sequence). DNA of the CDR3: TGTGCCAGCAGCCAGACAGGGTTGGATTCACCCCTCCACTTT. This encodes CASSQTGLDSPLHF.